The 28 T cell receptor beta chains listed next were all sequenced from one sample in a study of T cell responses to AZD1222 COVID-19 vaccine. Clones were sequenced by immunoSEQ multiplex PCR, and TCRdb holds only the in-frame ones, with some missing. This sample has roughly 77,000 clones, with around 90% found just once. The specimen comprised peripheral blood, sampled on day 0 of MenACWY control vaccination. These receptor sequences come from an adult in good health.

J is TRBJ2-3 and V is TRBV5-5, with 13 bases identical to TRBD2. Germline-derived CDR1 and CDR2 are SGHKS and YYEKEE (reference sequence). V lost 4 bases, J lost 0 bases, and 8 bases stayed unmatched. The CDR3 has 18 residues. For the CDR3, the DNA is TGTGCCAGCAGCCTACTAGCGGGGGGGCTAACTAGCACAGATACGCAGTATTTT. Translating gives CASSLLAGGLTSTDTQYF. Full variable domain (rest looked up from reference TRBV5-5 and TRBJ2-3): DAGVTQSPTHLIKTRGQQVTLRCSPISGHKSVSWYQQVLGQGPQFIFQYYEKEERGRGNFPDRFSARQFPNYSSELNVNALLLGDSALYLCASSLLAGGLTSTDTQYFGPGTRLTVL.

The chain employs TRBV28 and TRBJ1-5; 12 bases line up with TRBD1. CDR1 is MDHEN, CDR2 SYDVKM, per germline. V was pared by 5 bases and J by 6 bases, with 8 bases of the junction left unmatched. This CDR3 region has 16 residues. CDR3 nucleotide sequence: TGTGCCAGCAGTCCCGGGACAGGGGGCCGGAGTCAGCCCCAGCATTTT. This encodes CASSPGTGGRSQPQHF.

The chain employs TRBV7-2 and TRBJ1-1; 10 positions match TRBD1. From germline, CDR1 is SGHTA and CDR2 FQGNSA. The CDR3 is 15 amino acids. The V segment lost 0 bases and the J segment 5 bases; nucleotides outside the gene matches: 3. CDR3 residues: CASSLATGGRTEAFF. The CDR3, as DNA: TGTGCCAGCAGCTTAGCGACAGGGGGCAGGACTGAAGCTTTCTTT.

The chain employs TRBV6-5 and TRBJ1-1; perhaps TRBD1 as D (6 bases). This CDR3 has 14 residues. Trimming stripped 7 bases from V and 2 bases from J, with 14 bases between. Germline lookup yields CDR1 MNHEY and CDR2 SVGAGI. For the CDR3, the DNA is TGTGCCAGCATGATGACAGGTACTAACACTGAAGCTTTCTTT. As protein: CASMMTGTNTEAFF.

The chain recombines TRBV12-5 with TRBJ1-5, with 12 positions matching TRBD1. Looked up from germline, CDR1 is LGHNT and CDR2 is FRNRAP. CDR3 length: 15 residues. J lost 6 bases, V lost 5 bases, and 5 bases had no gene match. This chain's CDR3 is CASGPRDRGPQPQHF. For the CDR3, the DNA is TGTGCTAGTGGTCCAAGGGACAGGGGGCCTCAGCCCCAGCATTTT.

The chain couples TRBV5-6 to TRBJ1-1, with D perhaps TRBD1 (5 bases). The CDR3 extends over 16 amino acids. The V end lost 4 bases, the J end lost 4 bases, and 20 bases lay between the germline ends. Germline CDR1 is SGHDT and CDR2 is YYEEEE. The CDR3 loop is CASSEMGRGLRTEAFF. The CDR3 nucleotides read TGTGCCAGCAGCGAGATGGGGAGGGGATTGCGCACTGAAGCTTTCTTT.

V gene TRBV2 combines with J gene TRBJ2-7, with TRBD1 matching 12 bases. Germline V gene lookup returns CDR1 SNHLY and CDR2 FYNNEI. The CDR3 totals 14 residues. J lost 9 bases, V lost 8 bases, and 11 bases had no gene match. Here the CDR3 reads CASRPGQGARGQYF. DNA for the CDR3: TGTGCCAGCCGTCCGGGACAGGGGGCGCGGGGGCAGTACTTC.

Here the CDR3 reads CASSITRGDEQYF. Here the CDR3 DNA reads TGTGCCAGTAGTATAACCAGGGGGGATGAGCAGTACTTC. V and J are TRBV19 and TRBJ2-7; maybe TRBD1 (7 bases). Germline V lookup: CDR1 LNHDA, CDR2 SQIVND (reference sequence). V was trimmed by 2 bases and J by 7 bases, leaving 12 bases between them. The CDR3 runs 13 residues.

This clone was seen a few times. V is TRBV27 and J is TRBJ2-7, with 10 bases matching TRBD1. Germline CDR1 and CDR2: MNHEY and SMNVEV (reference sequence). V lost 5 bases and J lost 5; bases outside the gene matches: 12. CDR3 length: 16 residues. The CDR3 is CASSLSGTGVSNEQYF. CDR3 bases: TGTGCCAGCAGTCTAAGTGGGACAGGGGTATCCAACGAGCAGTACTTC.

The gene calls are TRBV30 and TRBJ2-1, with TRBD2 matching over 9 bases. V dropped 7 bases and J dropped 0; count of bases not matched to a gene: 7. Germline values: CDR1 GTSNPN, CDR2 SVGIG (reference sequence). The CDR3 is 15 residues long. CDR3 amino acids: CAYSGGMSSYNEQFF. The CDR3 nucleotides are TGTGCCTATAGCGGGGGAATGAGCTCCTACAATGAGCAGTTCTTC.

The rearrangement joins TRBV11-2 to TRBJ2-1; TRBD1 agrees at 7 bases. Unmatched junction bases numbered 8, after V lost 5 bases and J lost 1 base. This CDR3 has 16 residues. The germline gives CDR1 SGHAT, CDR2 FQNNGV. The CDR3 is CASSQARDRSYNEQFF. The CDR3 nucleotides are TGTGCCAGCAGCCAAGCCCGGGACAGATCCTACAATGAGCAGTTCTTC.

V and J are TRBV5-1 and TRBJ1-1, with D hard to call. Germline V lookup: CDR1 SGHRS, CDR2 YFSETQ. The germline V and J ends were trimmed by 2 bases and 5 bases, with 7 bases remaining between them. This CDR3 contains 12 residues. CDR3 nucleotide sequence: TGCGCCAGCAGCTTTGGGTTTACTGAAGCTTTCTTT. This translates into CASSFGFTEAFF.

This clone was seen a handful of times. The rearrangement joins TRBV20-1 to TRBJ2-3; tentative D call: TRBD1 (6 bases). The CDR3 has 14 amino acids. Trimming took 3 bases from V and 4 from J, leaving 14 bases between them. Germline V gene data show CDR1 as DFQATT and CDR2 as SNEGSKA (reference sequence). CDR3 DNA sequence: TGCAGTGCTAGTTCTCAGGGGTCCGCAGATACGCAGTATTTT. Its protein product is CSASSQGSADTQYF.

The chain couples TRBV9 to TRBJ2-1, with 7 bases fitting TRBD2. The CDR3 has 14 amino acids. The V gene's germline CDR1 is SGDLS and CDR2 YYNGEE. Trimming took 2 bases from V and 6 from J; bases not matched to a gene: 5. This CDR3 reads CASSVAPGGNEQFF. The CDR3 nucleotides read TGTGCCAGCAGCGTCGCTCCGGGGGGCAATGAGCAGTTCTTC.

V gene TRBV5-8 combines with J gene TRBJ2-7, with D possibly being TRBD2 (6 bases). The germline V and J ends were trimmed by 2 bases and 0 bases, with 9 bases remaining between them. Germline CDR1 SGHTS, CDR2 YDEGEE. The CDR3 covers 14 residues. The CDR3 DNA is TGTGCCAGCAGCTTAGGCGGGGCCTCCTACGAGCAGTACTTC. Translated, it gives CASSLGGASYEQYF. Supplemented by reference TRBV5-8 and TRBJ2-7, the full variable domain reads EAGVTQSPTHLIKTRGQQATLRCSPISGHTSVYWYQQALGLGLQFLLWYDEGEERNRGNFPPRFSGRQFPNYSSELNVNALELEDSALYLCASSLGGASYEQYFGPGTRLTVT.

The V and J genes are TRBV18 and TRBJ1-3; D is undetermined. V dropped 5 bases and J dropped 2 bases, with 7 bases sitting between them. Germline lookup yields CDR1 KGHSH and CDR2 LQKENI. The CDR3 contains 13 residues. CDR3 DNA: TGTGCCAGCTCAATACAAGCTGGAAACACCATATATTTT. Protein: CASSIQAGNTIYF.

The chain joins TRBV5-4 to TRBJ2-1; D uncertain. The CDR3 consists of 12 residues. Trimming took off 1 base at V and 8 bases at J, with 7 bases between the two ends. Germline V gene sequence: CDR1 SGHNT, CDR2 YYREEE (reference sequence). In DNA form, the CDR3 reads TGTGCCAGCAGCTTGCGAGAATATGAGCAGTTCTTC. Protein sequence: CASSLREYEQFF.

This clone was recorded a few times. The chain uses TRBV7-2 and TRBJ2-2, with 10 bases lining up with TRBD2. The CDR3 is 15 amino acids. V lost 6 bases and J lost 5; bases outside the gene matches: 6. The germline V gene encodes CDR1 SGHTA and CDR2 FQGNSA. As DNA, the CDR3 is TGTGCCAGCAGTTCCGGACTAGCGGAGACCGGGGAGCTGTTTTTT. Its protein product is CASSSGLAETGELFF.

The DNA of the CDR3 is TGTGCCAGCAGCCAGGAAGGTAGCAATCAGCCCCAGCATTTT. This codes for CASSQEGSNQPQHF. The J gene is TRBJ1-5, the V gene TRBV3-1 (or the pseudogene TRBV3-2), with unresolved D. Germline assignment: CDR1 LGHDT and CDR2 YNNKEL (reference sequence). V lost 3 bases and J lost 0, with 6 bases in between. CDR3 size: 14 residues.

The rearrangement uses TRBV15 and TRBJ2-5; TRBD1 might be the D (6 bases). Germline V gene sequence: CDR1 LNHNV, CDR2 YYDKDF (reference sequence). This CDR3 spans 14 amino acids. The V and J ends lost 5 bases and 1 base respectively, with 11 bases between them. The CDR3 loop reads CATSPGAAQETQYF. CDR3 coding DNA: TGTGCCACCAGCCCAGGGGCAGCCCAAGAGACCCAGTACTTC.

This rearrangement joins TRBV30 to TRBJ1-1; 7 nucleotides agree with TRBD1. V shed 4 bases and J 7 bases; nucleotides not matched to a gene: 9. Germline CDR1 and CDR2: GTSNPN and SVGIG (reference sequence). CDR3 length: 13 amino acids. The DNA for the CDR3 is TGTGCCTGGACCACCCAGGGGGAAGGTGAAGCTTTCTTT. Its translation: CAWTTQGEGEAFF. The complete variable domain, with remaining parts taken from reference TRBV30 and TRBJ1-1, reads SQTIHQWPATLVQPVGSPLSLECTVEGTSNPNLYWYRQAAGRGLQLLFYSVGIGQISSEVPQNLSASRPQDRQFILSSKKLLLSDSGFYLCAWTTQGEGEAFFGQGTRLTVV.

The rearrangement links TRBV5-6 to TRBJ1-6; D might be TRBD1 (5 bases). Germline CDR1 SGHDT, CDR2 YYEEEE. Trimming removed 3 bases from V and 10 bases from J, with 14 bases in between. CDR3 length: 14 amino acids. CDR3 region: CASSSGYLGSPLHF. In DNA, the CDR3 is TGTGCCAGCAGCTCAGGGTATTTGGGGTCACCCCTCCACTTT. Full variable domain (missing parts from reference TRBV5-6 and TRBJ1-6): DAGVTQSPTHLIKTRGQQVTLRCSPKSGHDTVSWYQQALGQGPQFIFQYYEEEERQRGNFPDRFSGHQFPNYSSELNVNALLLGDSALYLCASSSGYLGSPLHFGNGTRLTVT.

The V call is TRBV3-1 (or the pseudogene TRBV3-2), the J call TRBJ2-5; TRBD1 or TRBD2 may be the D gene (5 bases each). Trimming shortened V by 3 bases and J by 2 bases, and 10 bases separated the two germline ends. The CDR3 is 14 residues long. Germline V gene lookup returns CDR1 LGHDT and CDR2 YNNKEL (reference sequence). For the CDR3, the DNA is TGTGCCAGCAGCCATCCCGGGGCGCAAGAGACCCAGTACTTC. Its protein is CASSHPGAQETQYF.

The rearrangement links TRBV5-6 to TRBJ1-2; weak D call: TRBD1 (6 bases). Germline V gene lookup returns CDR1 SGHDT and CDR2 YYEEEE. This CDR3 region has 15 residues. V was trimmed by 6 bases and J by 4 bases, leaving 19 bases between them. The CDR3 DNA is TGTGCCAGCACCCACTCCCTCCGGGACACCTATGGCTACACCTTC. Translation gives CASTHSLRDTYGYTF.

The rearrangement links TRBV5-6 to TRBJ1-2; 7 nucleotides line up with TRBD1. The junction had 13 bases not matched to a gene; V was cut back by 3 bases and J by 8 bases. Germline CDR1 is SGHDT and CDR2 is YYEEEE. CDR3 size: 15 residues. CDR3 DNA sequence: TGTGCCAGCAGCTCCCAGACAGGGACCCCCTGGGGCTACACCTTC. As protein: CASSSQTGTPWGYTF. Full variable domain (missing parts from reference TRBV5-6 and TRBJ1-2): DAGVTQSPTHLIKTRGQQVTLRCSPKSGHDTVSWYQQALGQGPQFIFQYYEEEERQRGNFPDRFSGHQFPNYSSELNVNALLLGDSALYLCASSSQTGTPWGYTFGSGTRLTVV.

The rearrangement joins TRBV7-2 to TRBJ1-1, with a weak D call TRBD1 (6 bases). The CDR3 totals 13 residues. The V and J ends lost 3 bases and 5 bases respectively, with 10 bases between them. CDR1 is SGHTA, CDR2 FQGNSA, per germline. CDR3 amino acids: CASSLGGATEAFF. The DNA of the CDR3 is TGTGCCAGCAGCTTGGGGGGGGCGACTGAAGCTTTCTTT.

Concerning this clone itself: The junction departs from germline at one end; a sequencing error may be responsible. V gene TRBV7-2 combines with J gene TRBJ1-1; 9 positions match TRBD1. Per germline, CDR1 SGHTA and CDR2 FQGNSA. The CDR3 totals 13 residues. The CDR3 sequence: CASSPDRGYETFF. For the CDR3, the DNA is TGTGCCAGCAGCCCGGACAGGGGATATGAAACTTTCTTT.

This clone was seen only a few times. The chain links TRBV7-8 to TRBJ1-1, with D perhaps matching TRBD1 (5 bases). The germline V and J ends were trimmed by 4 bases and 3 bases, with 15 bases remaining between them. Germline loops: CDR1 SGHVS, CDR2 FQNEAQ. The CDR3 extends over 15 amino acids. The CDR3, as DNA: TGTGCCAGCAGCTCCTACTCTGGGGGTTACACTGAAGCTTTCTTT. It codes for CASSSYSGGYTEAFF. Full variable domain (outside the CDR3, taken from reference TRBV7-8 and TRBJ1-1): GAGVSQSPRYKVAKRGQDVALRCDPISGHVSLFWYQQALGQGPEFLTYFQNEAQLDKSGLPSDRFFAERPEGSVSTLKIQRTQQEDSAVYLCASSSYSGGYTEAFFGQGTRLTVV.